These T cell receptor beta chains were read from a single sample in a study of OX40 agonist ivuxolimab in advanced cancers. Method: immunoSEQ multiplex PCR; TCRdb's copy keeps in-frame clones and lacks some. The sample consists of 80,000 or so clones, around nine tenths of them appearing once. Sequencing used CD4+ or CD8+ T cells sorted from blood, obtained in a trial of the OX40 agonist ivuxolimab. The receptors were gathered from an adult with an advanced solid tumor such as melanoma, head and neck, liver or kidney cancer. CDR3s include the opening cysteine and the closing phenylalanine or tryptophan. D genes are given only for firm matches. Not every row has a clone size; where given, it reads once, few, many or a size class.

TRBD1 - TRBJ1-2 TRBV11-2 CASSRTGTYGYTF TGTGCCAGCAGCAGGACAGGGACCTATGGCTACACCTTC
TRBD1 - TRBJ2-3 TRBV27 CASTDLEGAADTQYF TGTGCCAGCACAGATTTAGAGGGGGCTGCAGATACGCAGTATTTT
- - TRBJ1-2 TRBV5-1 CASYPPETANYGYTF TGCGCCAGCTACCCCCCGGAGACGGCTAACTATGGCTACACCTTC
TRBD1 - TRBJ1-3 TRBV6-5 CASSFGQGSNTIYF TGTGCCAGCAGCTTTGGACAGGGGTCTAACACCATATATTTT
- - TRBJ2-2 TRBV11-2 CASSPGFAGELFF TGTGCCAGCAGCCCTGGGTTCGCCGGGGAGCTGTTTTTT
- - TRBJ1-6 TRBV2 CASSWTVEDAPLHF TGTGCCAGCAGCTGGACAGTAGAGGATGCACCCCTCCACTTT
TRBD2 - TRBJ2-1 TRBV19 CASSGGLAGGEQFF TGTGCCAGTAGTGGGGGACTAGCCGGAGGGGAGCAGTTCTTC
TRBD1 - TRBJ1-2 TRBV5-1 CASWEGGNYYGYTF TGCGCCAGCTGGGAAGGGGGCAATTACTATGGCTACACCTTC
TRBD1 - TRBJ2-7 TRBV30 CAWQGDSYEQYF TGTGCCTGGCAGGGGGACTCCTACGAGCAGTACTTC
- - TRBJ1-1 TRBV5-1 CASSLISANTEAFF TGCGCCAGCAGCCTGATCTCTGCGAACACTGAAGCTTTCTTT
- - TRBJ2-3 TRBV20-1 CSATHRTQYF TGCAGTGCGACCCATCGTACGCAGTATTTT
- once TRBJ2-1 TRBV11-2 CASGLDRNYYNEQFF TGTGCCAGCGGACTTGACAGGAATTATTACAATGAGCAGTTCTTC
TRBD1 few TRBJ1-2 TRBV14 CASSIQGGYGYTF TGTGCCAGCAGCATTCAGGGGGGCTATGGCTACACCTTC
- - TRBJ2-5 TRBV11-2 CASSLSPDSGTPGTQYF TGTGCCAGCAGCTTATCTCCCGACTCCGGGACCCCCGGGACCCAGTACTTC
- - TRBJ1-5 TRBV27 CASSNSNQPQHF TGTGCCAGCAGTAATAGCAATCAGCCCCAGCATTTT
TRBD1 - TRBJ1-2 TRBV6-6 CASSSDRFSTF TGTGCCAGCAGTTCGGACAGGTTTAGCACCTTC
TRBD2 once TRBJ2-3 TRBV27 CASSLNPAGVDTQYF TGTGCCAGCAGTTTAAATCCAGCGGGAGTTGATACGCAGTATTTT